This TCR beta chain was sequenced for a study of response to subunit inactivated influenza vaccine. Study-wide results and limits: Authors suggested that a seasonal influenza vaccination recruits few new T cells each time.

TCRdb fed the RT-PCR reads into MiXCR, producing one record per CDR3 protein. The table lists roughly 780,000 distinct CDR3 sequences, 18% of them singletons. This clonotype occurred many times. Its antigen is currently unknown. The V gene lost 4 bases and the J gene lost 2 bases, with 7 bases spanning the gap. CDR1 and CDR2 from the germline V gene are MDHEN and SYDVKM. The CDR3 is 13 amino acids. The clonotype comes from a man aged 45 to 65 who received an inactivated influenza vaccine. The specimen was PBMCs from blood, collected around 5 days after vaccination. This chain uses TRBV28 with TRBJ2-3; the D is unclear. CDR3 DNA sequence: TGTGCCAGCAGTTGGGCCAACACAGATACGCAGTATTTT. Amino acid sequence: CASSWANTDTQYF.